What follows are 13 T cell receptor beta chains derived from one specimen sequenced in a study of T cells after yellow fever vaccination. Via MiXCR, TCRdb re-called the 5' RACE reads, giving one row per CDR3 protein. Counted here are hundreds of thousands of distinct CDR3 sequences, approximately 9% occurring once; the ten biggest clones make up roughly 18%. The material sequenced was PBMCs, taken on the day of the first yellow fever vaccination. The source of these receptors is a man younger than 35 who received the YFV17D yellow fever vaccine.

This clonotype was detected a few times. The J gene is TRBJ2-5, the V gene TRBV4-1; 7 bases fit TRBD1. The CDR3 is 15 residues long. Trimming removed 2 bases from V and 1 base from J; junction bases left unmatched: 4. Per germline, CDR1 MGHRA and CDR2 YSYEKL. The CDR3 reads CASSQLDRVQETQYF. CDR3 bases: TGCGCCAGCAGCCAATTAGACAGGGTCCAAGAGACCCAGTACTTC.

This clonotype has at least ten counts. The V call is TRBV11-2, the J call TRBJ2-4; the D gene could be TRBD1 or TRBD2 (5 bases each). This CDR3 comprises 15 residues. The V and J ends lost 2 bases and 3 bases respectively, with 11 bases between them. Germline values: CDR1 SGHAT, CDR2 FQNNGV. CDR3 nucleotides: TGTGCCAGCAGCTTATCCCTGGGGGACAAAAACATTCAGTACTTC. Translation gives CASSLSLGDKNIQYF. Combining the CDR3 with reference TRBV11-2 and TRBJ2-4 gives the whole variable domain EAGVAQSPRYKIIEKRQSVAFWCNPISGHATLYWYQQILGQGPKLLIQFQNNGVVDDSQLPKDRFSAERLKGVDSTLKIQPAKLEDSAVYLCASSLSLGDKNIQYFGAGTRLSVL.

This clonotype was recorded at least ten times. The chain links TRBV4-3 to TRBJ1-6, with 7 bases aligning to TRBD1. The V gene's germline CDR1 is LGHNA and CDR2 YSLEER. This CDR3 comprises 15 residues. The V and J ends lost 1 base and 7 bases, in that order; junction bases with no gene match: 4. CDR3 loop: CASSQGTGPNSPLHF. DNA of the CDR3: TGCGCCAGCAGCCAAGGGACAGGTCCCAATTCACCCCTCCACTTT.

The CDR3 DNA follows: TGTGCCAGCAGCCCCTGGACTGTCGGGGAGCTGTTTTTT. It encodes CASSPWTVGELFF. The rearrangement uses TRBV7-2 and TRBJ2-2, with D possibly matching TRBD2 (5 bases). The V end lost 5 bases, the J end lost 7 bases, and 11 bases lay between the germline ends. From germline, CDR1 is SGHTA and CDR2 FQGNSA. The CDR3 is 13 amino acids.

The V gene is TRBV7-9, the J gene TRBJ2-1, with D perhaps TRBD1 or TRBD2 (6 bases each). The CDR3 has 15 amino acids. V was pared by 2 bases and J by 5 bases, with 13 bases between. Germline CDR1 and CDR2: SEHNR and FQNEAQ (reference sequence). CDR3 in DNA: TGTGCCAGCAGCTTACGGGGGCTCCAAGACAATGAGCAGTTCTTC. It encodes CASSLRGLQDNEQFF.

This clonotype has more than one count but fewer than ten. The CDR3, as DNA: TGCAGCGTCGTGACAGAAAACCTAGATACGCAGTATTTT. As protein: CSVVTENLDTQYF. The rearrangement uses TRBV29-1 and TRBJ2-3; D is possibly TRBD1 (5 bases). The germline V gene has CDR1 SQVTM and CDR2 ANQGSEA. Trimming left V 6 bases short and J 5 bases short, with 15 bases between. The CDR3 runs to 13 residues.

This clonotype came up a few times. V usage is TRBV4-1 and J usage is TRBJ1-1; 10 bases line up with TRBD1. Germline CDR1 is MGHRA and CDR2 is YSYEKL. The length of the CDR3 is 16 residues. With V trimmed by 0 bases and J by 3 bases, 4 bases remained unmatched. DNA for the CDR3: TGCGCCAGCAGCCAAGAGTGGGGACAGGGGTACACTGAAGCTTTCTTT. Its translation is CASSQEWGQGYTEAFF.

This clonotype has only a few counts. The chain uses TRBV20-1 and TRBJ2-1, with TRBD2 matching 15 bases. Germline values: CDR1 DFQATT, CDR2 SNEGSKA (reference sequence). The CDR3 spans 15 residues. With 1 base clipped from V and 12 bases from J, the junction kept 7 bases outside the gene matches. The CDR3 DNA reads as TGCAGTGCTAGAGGAGGACTAGCGGGGGGGGGATGGCAGTTCTTC. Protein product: CSARGGLAGGGWQFF.

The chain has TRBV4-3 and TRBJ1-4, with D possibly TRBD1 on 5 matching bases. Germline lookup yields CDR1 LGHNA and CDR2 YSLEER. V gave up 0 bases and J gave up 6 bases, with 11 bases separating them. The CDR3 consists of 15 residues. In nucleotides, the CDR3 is TGCGCCAGCAGCCAAGAAGGGGTGATGGATGAAAAACTGTTTTTT. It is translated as CASSQEGVMDEKLFF.

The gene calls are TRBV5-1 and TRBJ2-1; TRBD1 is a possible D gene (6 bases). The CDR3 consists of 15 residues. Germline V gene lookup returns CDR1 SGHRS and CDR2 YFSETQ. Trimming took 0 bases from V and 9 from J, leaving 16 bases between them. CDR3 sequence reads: CASSLESYRATEQFF. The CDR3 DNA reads TGCGCCAGCAGCTTGGAGTCTTACAGGGCTACTGAGCAGTTCTTC.

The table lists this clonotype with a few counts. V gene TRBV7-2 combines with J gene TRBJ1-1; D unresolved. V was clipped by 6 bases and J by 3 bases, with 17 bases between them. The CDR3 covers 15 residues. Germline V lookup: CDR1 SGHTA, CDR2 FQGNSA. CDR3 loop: CASRILLGGYTEAFF. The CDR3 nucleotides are TGTGCCAGCAGAATACTTTTGGGCGGGTACACTGAAGCTTTCTTT.

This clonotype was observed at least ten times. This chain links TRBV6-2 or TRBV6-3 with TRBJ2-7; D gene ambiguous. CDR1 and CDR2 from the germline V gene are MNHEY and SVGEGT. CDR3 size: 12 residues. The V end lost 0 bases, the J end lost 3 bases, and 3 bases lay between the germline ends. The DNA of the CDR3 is TGTGCCAGCAGTTACTCTAACTACGAGCAGTACGTC. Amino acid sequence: CASSYSNYEQYV.

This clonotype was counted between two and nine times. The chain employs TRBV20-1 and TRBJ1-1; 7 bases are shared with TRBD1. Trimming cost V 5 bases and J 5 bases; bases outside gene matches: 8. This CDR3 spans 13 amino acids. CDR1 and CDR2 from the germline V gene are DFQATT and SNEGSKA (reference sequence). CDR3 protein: CSALTTGWTEAFF. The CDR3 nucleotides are TGCAGTGCTCTCACGACAGGGTGGACTGAAGCTTTCTTT.